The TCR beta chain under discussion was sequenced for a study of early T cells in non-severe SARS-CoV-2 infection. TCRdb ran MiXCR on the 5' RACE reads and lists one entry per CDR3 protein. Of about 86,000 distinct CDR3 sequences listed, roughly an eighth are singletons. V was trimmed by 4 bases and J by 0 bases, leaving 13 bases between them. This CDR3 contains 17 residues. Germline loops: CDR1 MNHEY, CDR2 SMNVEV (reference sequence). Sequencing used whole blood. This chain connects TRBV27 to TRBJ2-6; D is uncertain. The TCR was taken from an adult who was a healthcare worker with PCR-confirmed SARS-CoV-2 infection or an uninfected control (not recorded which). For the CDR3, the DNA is TGTGCCAGCAGTTCGAAAGGCCGGAGCTCTGGGGCCAACGTCCTGACTTTC. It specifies CASSSKGRSSGANVLTF.